This TCR beta chain derives from a study of blood T cells in healthy people across ages. Study-wide points: When one million T cells were used, diversity estimates were thought to be underestimates. Naive T cell percentage showed a strong correlation with the diversity of TCR beta.

A second about 6 to 12 cycle PCR used barcoded and J-beta primers. Unique molecular identifiers of 12 random nucleotides labeled each cDNA. One entry per CDR3 protein results from TCRdb running MiXCR on the 5' RACE reads. This table has approximately 880,000 distinct CDR3 sequences, around 46% appearing once. Germline-derived CDR1 and CDR2 are PRHDT and FYEKMQ (reference sequence). Trimming took off 0 bases at V and 3 bases at J, with 9 bases between the two ends. The CDR3 is 15 residues long. Of note for this clonotype: Its matching antigen is unknown.

This sequence originates from a man under 40 in good health. The sample consisted of blood. The chain links TRBV13 to TRBJ2-1; TRBD2 is a possible D gene (6 bases). In nucleotides, the CDR3 is TGTGCCAGCAGCTTAGGCGACGGGGGCTACAATGAGCAGTTCTTC. Translated: CASSLGDGGYNEQFF.